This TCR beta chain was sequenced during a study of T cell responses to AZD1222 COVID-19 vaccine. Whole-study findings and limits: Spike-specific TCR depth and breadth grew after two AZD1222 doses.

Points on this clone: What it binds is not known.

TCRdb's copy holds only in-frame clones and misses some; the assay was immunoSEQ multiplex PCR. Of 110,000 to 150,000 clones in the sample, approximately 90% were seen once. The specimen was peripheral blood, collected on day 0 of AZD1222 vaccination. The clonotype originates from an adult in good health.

The CDR3 loop is CASSQRISGVYNEQFF. In nucleotides, the CDR3 is TGCGCCAGCAGCCAGAGGATTAGCGGAGTCTACAATGAGCAGTTCTTC. The rearrangement uses TRBV4-1 and TRBJ2-1, with D possibly matching TRBD2 (6 bases). This CDR3 is 16 amino acids long. V shed 3 bases and J shed 3 bases, with 15 bases lying between them. Germline CDR1 reads MGHRA; CDR2 reads YSYEKL.